The rows below give T cell receptor beta chains drawn from one sample of a study of cytomegalovirus exposure and HLA in healthy donors. The table came from immunoSEQ multiplex PCR; TCRdb's copy has only in-frame clones and leaves some out. The data contain about 240,000 clones, approximately 84% of them singletons. Sequencing used PBMCs. Source of these receptors: a young woman in good health and CMV-seropositive. The CDR3 runs from the conserved cysteine through the conserved F or W. A D gene is named only where the DNA matches it firmly. Where a row states a size, it is once, few, many or the class of an expanded clone; other rows omit it.

j_call | clone_size | v_call | d_call | cdr3_nt | cdr3_aa
TRBJ2-5 | NA | TRBV30 | NA | TGTGCCTGGAACGAGCAGGGGCGGGAGACCCAGTACTTC | CAWNEQGRETQYF
TRBJ1-2 | NA | TRBV6-5 | NA | TGTGCCAGCAGTTATGGAGAGGCCCATGGCTACACCTTC | CASSYGEAHGYTF
TRBJ2-5 | NA | TRBV27 | NA | TGTGCCAGCAGTTCGCAAGAGACCCAGTACTTC | CASSSQETQYF
TRBJ2-7 | NA | TRBV5-5 | TRBD2 | TGTGCCAGCGGCGACGGACTAGCGGGTTTCTCATACGAGCAGTACTTC | CASGDGLAGFSYEQYF
TRBJ2-3 | NA | TRBV30 | TRBD1 | TGTGCCTGGAGTACAGACAGGGGTGGAACAGATACGCAGTATTTT | CAWSTDRGGTDTQYF
TRBJ1-1 | NA | TRBV6-1 | NA | TGTGCCAGCAGTCACAACACCGACACTGAAGCTTTCTTT | CASSHNTDTEAFF
TRBJ2-3 | NA | TRBV27 | TRBD2 | TGTGCCAGCAGGGGACTAGCGGGAGGGACGGGAGATACGCAGTATTTT | CASRGLAGGTGDTQYF
TRBJ2-7 | NA | TRBV5-1 | TRBD1 | TGCGCCAGCAGCTTGGCCTATTTAGGGGGCCCTGGGGAGCAGTACTTC | CASSLAYLGGPGEQYF
TRBJ2-7 | NA | TRBV18 | TRBD2 | TGTGCCAGCTCACCCCCGGGAGGGCAACACGAGCAGTACTTC | CASSPPGGQHEQYF
TRBJ2-7 | NA | TRBV5-1 | TRBD2 | TGCGCCAGCAGCCCACTAGCGGGAGGCTCCTACGAGCAGTACTTC | CASSPLAGGSYEQYF
TRBJ2-5 | NA | TRBV28 | TRBD2 | TGTGCCAGCAGTTATGTAGAGACTAGCGGTTATCAAGAGACCCAGTACTTC | CASSYVETSGYQETQYF
TRBJ2-4 | NA | TRBV5-1 | TRBD2 | TGCGCCAGCAGCCCAACGGGACTACAGACGGGAGACATTCAGTACTTC | CASSPTGLQTGDIQYF
TRBJ1-1 | NA | TRBV6-1 | NA | TGTGCCAGCAGTAGCGGGGAAGGGGACACTGAAGCTTTCTTT | CASSSGEGDTEAFF
TRBJ2-2 | NA | TRBV5-1 | TRBD1 | TGCGCCAGCAGCTTGCGGACAGGTTTCACCGGGGAGCTGTTTTTT | CASSLRTGFTGELFF
TRBJ2-1 | NA | TRBV6-5 | NA | TGTGCCAGCAGACTGACAGGATACAATGAGCAGTTCTTC | CASRLTGYNEQFF
TRBJ2-1 | NA | TRBV29-1 | NA | TGCAGCGTTGTGAGAGGGGGGGACAATGAGCAGTTCTTC | CSVVRGGDNEQFF
TRBJ2-7 | NA | TRBV9 | NA | TGTGCCAGCAGCGTAGACCCCACACAAGCGACGGACGAGCAGTACTTC | CASSVDPTQATDEQYF
TRBJ2-7 | many | TRBV5-1 | NA | TGCGCCAGTTCCGGGGAAAGCTACGAGCAGTACTTC | CASSGESYEQYF
TRBJ1-1 | once | TRBV7-2 | NA | TGTGCCAGCAGCGCCGGGAGTTTCGAGGCTGAAGCTTTCTTT | CASSAGSFEAEAFF
TRBJ2-7 | NA | TRBV7-2 | NA | TGTGCCAGCAGTTCGCCCGGGACTGAGCAGTACTTC | CASSSPGTEQYF
TRBJ2-7 | NA | TRBV5-8 | NA | TGTGCCAGCAGCTTGATCAGCTACGAGCAGTACTTC | CASSLISYEQYF
TRBJ1-5 | NA | TRBV2 | NA | TGTGCCAGCAGTGGAGGCACCTCGGCCCAGCATTTT | CASSGGTSAQHF
TRBJ2-7 | NA | TRBV10-3 | NA | TGTGCCATCAGTGAGTCCGCGGCCCGAGGGGGTGAGCAGTACTTC | CAISESAARGGEQYF
TRBJ2-7 | NA | TRBV5-1 | NA | TGCGCCAGCAGCGGAAGTGGGGACTCAGCCTACGAGCAGTACTTC | CASSGSGDSAYEQYF
TRBJ1-4 | NA | TRBV5-4 | NA | TGTGCCAGCAGCTTCGTAGGGGGTGAAAAACTGTTTTTT | CASSFVGGEKLFF
TRBJ2-1 | NA | TRBV27 | NA | TGTGCCAGCAGTTTAGTGCAGAACAATGAGCAGTTCTTC | CASSLVQNNEQFF
TRBJ1-1 | NA | TRBV2 | NA | TGTGCCAGCAGGGGCGAGATGAACACTGAAGCTTTCTTT | CASRGEMNTEAFF
TRBJ2-7 | NA | TRBV10-2 | NA | TGCGCCAGCAGACAGGGAAATTCCTACGAGCAGTACTTC | CASRQGNSYEQYF
TRBJ2-1 | NA | TRBV7-2 | TRBD2 | TGTGCCAGCAGCTTATTATCCGGGAGGGGGGGTGCCGAGCAGTTCTTC | CASSLLSGRGGAEQFF
TRBJ2-7 | once | TRBV6-1 | TRBD1 | TGTGCCAGCAGTGTAGTTGAGGGGGCCGCCTACGAGCAGTACTTC | CASSVVEGAAYEQYF
TRBJ1-3 | NA | TRBV29-1 | NA | TGCAGCATCTCCCAGGGAGGCTCTGGAAACACCATATATTTT | CSISQGGSGNTIYF
TRBJ2-7 | NA | TRBV18 | TRBD1 | TGTGCCAGCTCCGCGGGACAGGTCTACGAGCAGTACTTC | CASSAGQVYEQYF
TRBJ2-7 | NA | TRBV19 | TRBD1 | TGTGCCAGTAGTATTAAGCCAGGGGGTCGGAACGAGCAGTACTTC | CASSIKPGGRNEQYF
TRBJ1-4 | once | TRBV28 | NA | TGTGCCAGCAGCTCCATAGGCACCCTAGGTGAAAAACTGTTTTTT | CASSSIGTLGEKLFF
TRBJ2-5 | NA | TRBV4-1 | NA | TGCGCCAGCAGCCGCAGTATCTTACAGGTACAAGAGACCCAGTACTTC | CASSRSILQVQETQYF
TRBJ1-3 | NA | TRBV14 | NA | TGTGCCAGCAGCCACCGGGGCTCTGGAAACACCATATATTTT | CASSHRGSGNTIYF